Below are 16 T cell receptor beta chains sequenced from a single sample in a study of blood T cell repertoires in COVID-19. TCRdb keeps only in-frame clones here, not all; method: immunoSEQ multiplex PCR. The sample has around 300,000 clones; roughly 85% are singletons. Sequencing was done on a sample of peripheral blood. The receptors derive from a human donor in a cohort sampled during active COVID-19.

This clone was seen only once. The CDR3 spells CASKNREGNQPQHF. Here the CDR3 DNA reads TGTGCCAGCAAAAACAGGGAAGGCAATCAGCCCCAGCATTTT. The chain is built from TRBV2 and TRBJ1-5, with D possibly being TRBD1 (6 bases). The CDR3 loop spans 14 amino acids. Trimming took off 7 bases at V and 2 bases at J, with 12 bases between the two ends. CDR1 and CDR2 (germline): SNHLY, FYNNEI.

This clone is a singleton in its sample. The V and J genes are TRBV5-6 and TRBJ1-4, with D possibly TRBD1 on 5 matching bases. Trimming shortened V by 2 bases and J by 4 bases, and 12 bases separated the two germline ends. This CDR3 spans 15 amino acids. Looked up from germline, CDR1 is SGHDT and CDR2 is YYEEEE. The chain's CDR3 is CASSLMGRVNEKLFF. The CDR3 coding sequence is TGTGCCAGCAGCTTAATGGGCAGGGTTAATGAAAAACTGTTTTTT.

The chain uses TRBV11-2 and TRBJ1-1; 10 bases fit TRBD1. CDR3 length: 16 residues. CDR1 and CDR2 from the germline V gene are SGHAT and FQNNGV. Trimming removed 5 bases from V and 1 base from J; junction bases left unmatched: 7. The CDR3 sequence is CASSPRDRGRNTEAFF. For the CDR3, the DNA is TGTGCCAGCAGCCCTCGGGACAGGGGTCGGAACACTGAAGCTTTCTTT.

This chain links TRBV3-1 (or the pseudogene TRBV3-2) with TRBJ2-1, with no clear D. Germline CDR1 LGHDT, CDR2 YNNKEL (reference sequence). The CDR3 is 13 amino acids. V shed 6 bases and J shed 5 bases, with 11 bases lying between them. CDR3 sequence reads: CASRRPGDNEQFF. The CDR3 DNA follows: TGTGCCAGCAGACGCCCGGGTGACAATGAGCAGTTCTTC.

The chain employs TRBV18 and TRBJ2-5, with 12 positions matching TRBD2. V was clipped by 1 base and J by 4 bases; unmatched bases: 4. In germline, CDR1 is KGHSH, CDR2 LQKENI. The CDR3 is 16 amino acids. CDR3 sequence (DNA): TGTGCCAGCTCACCACGACTAGCGGGAGAGGGAGAGACCCAGTACTTC. It specifies CASSPRLAGEGETQYF.

The chain recombines TRBV5-1 with TRBJ2-1; 16 bases align to TRBD2. The CDR3 sequence is 19 residues long. The V segment lost 4 bases and the J segment 1 base; nucleotides outside the gene matches: 8. Looked up from germline, CDR1 is SGHRS and CDR2 is YFSETQ. CDR3 sequence: CASSRMGLAGGSSYNEQFF. Written as DNA, the CDR3 is TGCGCCAGCAGCAGAATGGGACTAGCGGGAGGGTCGTCCTACAATGAGCAGTTCTTC. Supplemented by reference TRBV5-1 and TRBJ2-1, the full variable domain reads KAGVTQTPRYLIKTRGQQVTLSCSPISGHRSVSWYQQTPGQGLQFLFEYFSETQRNKGNFPGRFSGRQFSNSRSEMNVSTLELGDSALYLCASSRMGLAGGSSYNEQFFGPGTRLTVL.

The chain uses TRBV30 and TRBJ1-4, with D hard to call. This CDR3 has 13 residues. Germline V CDR1 and CDR2: GTSNPN, SVGIG (reference sequence). V lost 5 bases and J 4 bases, leaving 11 bases between the germline ends. CDR3 region: CAWAEGRNEKLFF. The CDR3 bases are TGTGCCTGGGCCGAGGGCCGTAATGAAAAACTGTTTTTT.

This rearrangement joins TRBV6-5 to TRBJ1-2, with TRBD1 matching 7 bases. V lost 0 bases, J lost 4 bases, and 8 bases stayed unmatched. Germline V gene lookup returns CDR1 MNHEY and CDR2 SVGAGI. This CDR3 comprises 16 residues. The DNA for the CDR3 is TGTGCCAGCAGTTACTCGAGGAAGGGGGCCTTCTATGGCTACACCTTC. Translating it yields CASSYSRKGAFYGYTF.

This sequence joins TRBV6-2 or TRBV6-3 and TRBJ2-7; D possibly corresponds to TRBD1 (6 bases). CDR1 and CDR2 (germline): MNHEY, SVGEGT. This CDR3 contains 11 residues. V gave up 5 bases and J gave up 12 bases, with 14 bases separating them. This chain's CDR3 is CASSTDRSLYF. The CDR3 DNA reads as TGTGCCAGCAGTACTGACAGGAGCTTGTACTTC.

The gene calls are TRBV19 and TRBJ1-1, with a possible D match to TRBD1 (6 bases). CDR3 length: 15 amino acids. Germline V lookup: CDR1 LNHDA, CDR2 SQIVND (reference sequence). V lost 3 bases and J 1 base, leaving 12 bases between the germline ends. The CDR3 region has the DNA TGTGCCAGTAGTATCCAGGGGTCATCGAACACTGAAGCTTTCTTT. Translating it yields CASSIQGSSNTEAFF.

CDR3 sequence: CASWGGVPEAFF. CDR3 bases: TGTGCCAGTTGGGGAGGGGTGCCTGAAGCTTTCTTT. The chain is built from TRBV28 and TRBJ1-1, with a tentative D call TRBD1 (5 bases). Trimming took off 9 bases at V and 6 bases at J, with 14 bases between the two ends. The CDR3 contains 12 residues. Germline CDR1 MDHEN, CDR2 SYDVKM.

This chain connects TRBV6-5 to TRBJ1-2; TRBD1 matches 7 bases. CDR3 size: 15 residues. V was pared by 5 bases and J by 5 bases, with 11 bases of the junction left unmatched. Germline lookup yields CDR1 MNHEY and CDR2 SVGAGI. CDR3 sequence: CASSPIGQDRYGYTF. The CDR3 DNA reads TGTGCCAGCAGTCCCATCGGACAGGATCGATATGGCTACACCTTC.

This sequence joins TRBV27 and TRBJ2-7, with 11 bases lining up with TRBD2. V shed 6 bases, J shed 2 bases, and the junction held 9 bases outside the gene matches. From germline, CDR1 is MNHEY and CDR2 SMNVEV (reference sequence). This CDR3 is 16 amino acids long. CDR3: CASRPYTSGRTYEQYF. DNA of the CDR3: TGTGCCAGCAGACCTTACACTAGCGGGAGAACCTACGAGCAGTACTTC.

The chain recombines TRBV21-1 with TRBJ2-3; the listed D gene, TRBD1, was not tested against the DNA. TRBV21-1 has pseudogene status. The CDR3 totals 15 residues. The CDR3 sequence: CASSKVVRGPDTQYF. The CDR3 nucleotides are TGTGCCAGCAGCAAAGTGGTCAGGGGCCCAGATACGCAGTATTTT.

The chain joins TRBV11-2 to TRBJ2-3; 12 bases fit TRBD2. The CDR3 is 16 residues long. V was pared by 4 bases and J by 2 bases, with 4 bases of the junction left unmatched. Germline V gives CDR1 SGHAT, CDR2 FQNNGV. Written as DNA, the CDR3 is TGTGCCAGCAGCTCCCGGACTAGCGGGGTCACAGATACGCAGTATTTT. Amino acid sequence: CASSSRTSGVTDTQYF.

The gene calls are TRBV5-1 and TRBJ2-5; 11 bases map to TRBD2. V gave up 4 bases and J gave up 2 bases; unmatched junction bases: 4. The CDR3 consists of 15 residues. Germline V gene data show CDR1 as SGHRS and CDR2 as YFSETQ. CDR3 protein: CASSILAGEQETQYF. DNA for the CDR3: TGCGCCAGCAGCATACTAGCGGGAGAACAAGAGACCCAGTACTTC. The full variable domain, in which reference TRBV5-1 and TRBJ2-5 provide the parts outside the CDR3, is KAGVTQTPRYLIKTRGQQVTLSCSPISGHRSVSWYQQTPGQGLQFLFEYFSETQRNKGNFPGRFSGRQFSNSRSEMNVSTLELGDSALYLCASSILAGEQETQYFGPGTRLLVL.